This T cell receptor (beta chain) was sequenced during a study of cytotoxic CD8 clonotypes in ibrutinib-treated CLL. Overall study: Investigators reported some 25 partial and 2 complete responses; after median about 74 months, roughly 14 patients remained remitted and about 12 progressed. Study-wide findings and caveats: At the start, clonality exceeded age-matched healthy donors and followed circulating CD8+ T-cell counts. Clonality went up at ibrutinib response and then declined back toward baseline at progression.

TCRdb keeps only in-frame clones here, not all; method: immunoSEQ multiplex PCR. The sample yields more than 110,000 clones, more than 70% seen once. Of note for this clone: Its matching antigen is unknown.

V was shortened by 6 bases and J by 1 base, with 10 bases between the two germline ends. Germline-derived CDR1 and CDR2 are ENHRY and SYGVKD. The CDR3 is 14 residues long. This rearrangement joins TRBV10-3 to TRBJ1-3; the D gene is possibly TRBD1 (5 bases). This receptor was identified in a human donor with chronic lymphocytic leukemia. This specimen consisted of PBMCs, obtained after 36 months of ibrutinib treatment. The CDR3 DNA sequence: TGTGCCATCAGAGGAGGGGTGTCTGGAAACACCATATATTTT. Translating gives CAIRGGVSGNTIYF.